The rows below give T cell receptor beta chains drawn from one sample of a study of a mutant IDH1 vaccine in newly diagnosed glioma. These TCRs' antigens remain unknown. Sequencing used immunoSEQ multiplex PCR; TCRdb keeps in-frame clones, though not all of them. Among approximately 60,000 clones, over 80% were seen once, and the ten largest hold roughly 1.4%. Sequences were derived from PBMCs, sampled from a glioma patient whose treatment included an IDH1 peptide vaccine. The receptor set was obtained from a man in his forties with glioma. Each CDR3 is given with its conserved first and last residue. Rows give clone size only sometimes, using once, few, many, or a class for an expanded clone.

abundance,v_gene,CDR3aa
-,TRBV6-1,CASLLATSGRNEQFF
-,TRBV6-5,CASSYRGDSGNTIYF
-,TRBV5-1,CASSSEAGGLNTGELFF
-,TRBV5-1,CASSLQGAAYEQYF
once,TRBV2,CASSSPGLAASSTDTQYF
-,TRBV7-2,CASSFSRKTQYF
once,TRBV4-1,CASSQDGGGRLYNEQFF
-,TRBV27,CASRPTGTYEQYF
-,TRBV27,CASSFGTGNTGELFF
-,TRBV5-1,CASSLALRDTEAFF
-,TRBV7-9,CASSGEDSFDEQFF
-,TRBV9,CASSVGDTQYF
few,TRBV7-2,CASSLGGSAKNIQYF
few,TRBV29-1,CSVGPGPDSYEQYF
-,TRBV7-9,CASSPSDSRQHF
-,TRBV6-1,CASRPAGGATGELFF
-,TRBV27,CASSSRTRETQYF
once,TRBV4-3,CASSQEWTASNQPQHF
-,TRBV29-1,CSVESGYYEQYF
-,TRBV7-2,CASSLGSGGFEKLFF
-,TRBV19,CARCLVRTTMNTEAFF
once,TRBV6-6,CASRQSGGKNIQYF
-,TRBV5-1,CASSTGRDEKLFF
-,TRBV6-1,CASHTLLGNQPQHF
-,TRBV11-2,CASSLSEGLGSYEQYF
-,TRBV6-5,CASSYGTVYEQYF
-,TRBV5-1,CASSVVTGYEQYF
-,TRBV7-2,CASSSTGVAKNIQYF
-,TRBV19,CASSIGQGWDTEAFF
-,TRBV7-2,CASSLRWGENIQYF
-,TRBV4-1,CASSQSTATDTQYF
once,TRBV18,CASSPTVSSYEQYF
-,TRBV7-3,CASSLGDPSYNEQFF
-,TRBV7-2,CASSPQGYYTF
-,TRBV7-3,CASSLTRDTYGYTF
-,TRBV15,CATSHRGRNQPQHF
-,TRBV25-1,CASSEYMGGSGYTF
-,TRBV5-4,CASSWRAGGQRMNTEAFF
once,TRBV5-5,CASSLDRGIGYTF